This TCR beta chain was captured by sequencing in a study of T cells in Graves' hyperthyroidism and ophthalmopathy. Details on this clonotype: A much larger clonotype is one base distant, so this may be a read error.

The germline V gene has CDR1 SGHAT and CDR2 FQNNGV. This CDR3 is 15 amino acids long. Amplification of TCR beta CDR3 regions was performed using RNA transcripts as template. Carried out on the TCR CDR3, a first-round RT-PCR used the HTBI primer set. Via MiXCR, TCRdb re-called the multiplex PCR reads, giving one row per CDR3 protein. The repertoire includes roughly 550,000 distinct CDR3 sequences, about 15% of them detected once, and less than 30% sits in the top ten. What was sequenced was blood. The genes are TRBV11-2 and TRBJ2-2; D may be TRBD1 or TRBD2 (5 bases each). The clonotype was recovered from a woman aged 25 to 39 with Graves' ophthalmopathy. This chain's CDR3 is CASSKGPVNTGELSF. CDR3 bases: TGTGCCAGCAGCAAGGGGCCGGTTAACACCGGGGAGCTGTCTTTT.